This passage covers 31 T cell receptor beta chains from one sample sequenced in a study of T cell changes during pregnancy in multiple sclerosis. The assay was immunoSEQ multiplex PCR, and TCRdb's table has in-frame clones only and misses some. The table has more than 55,000 clones, more than 85% seen once; the top ten hold approximately 1.6%. Sample: peripheral blood, taken in the first trimester of pregnancy. These receptors were collected from a female donor in good health, enrolled as a control in a pregnancy study.

This clone was detected only a few times. The chain joins TRBV5-4 to TRBJ1-4; 8 bases match TRBD1. CDR3 length: 14 amino acids. CDR1 and CDR2 from the germline V gene are SGHNT and YYREEE (reference sequence). Unmatched junction bases numbered 6, after V lost 3 bases and J lost 8 bases. CDR3 loop: CASSSDRGREKLFF. CDR3 DNA sequence: TGTGCCAGCAGCTCCGACAGGGGTAGAGAAAAACTGTTTTTT.

The rearrangement links TRBV6-9 to TRBJ2-3, with a tentative D call TRBD2 (6 bases). The CDR3 has 14 amino acids. Germline V gene lookup returns CDR1 MNHGY and CDR2 SVAAGI. The V end lost 8 bases, the J end lost 4 bases, and 16 bases lay between the germline ends. The CDR3 reads CASSSRGDSDTQYF. The CDR3 DNA reads as TGTGCCAGCTCCTCCCGCGGGGATTCAGATACGCAGTATTTT.

The rearrangement uses TRBV27 and TRBJ1-2; 9 bases fit TRBD1. The ends lost 6 bases at V and 2 bases at J; junction bases unmatched: 4. This CDR3 comprises 14 residues. CDR1 MNHEY and CDR2 SMNVEV come from the germline V gene (reference sequence). Here the CDR3 DNA reads TGTGCCAGCAGCCCGACAGGGGGAAACTATGGCTACACCTTC. This encodes CASSPTGGNYGYTF.

The chain is built from TRBV2 and TRBJ2-2; D not certain. Per the germline V gene, CDR1 is SNHLY and CDR2 is FYNNEI. V dropped 7 bases and J dropped 1 base, with 7 bases sitting between them. The CDR3 length is 13 residues. The CDR3 DNA reads as TGTGCCAGCATGTCAGGGAACACCGGGGAGCTGTTTTTT. It yields the protein CASMSGNTGELFF.

This clone was picked up a small number of times. This chain links TRBV30 with TRBJ2-1; tentatively, D is TRBD1 (6 bases). V lost 0 bases, J lost 14 bases, and 17 bases lay in between. This CDR3 contains 13 residues. Looked up from germline, CDR1 is GTSNPN and CDR2 is SVGIG (reference sequence). CDR3 coding DNA: TGTGCCTGGAGTGTAAAGGCAGGGGAATTAAAGTTCTTC. This gives the protein CAWSVKAGELKFF.

V usage is TRBV20-1 and J usage is TRBJ1-2, with D unclear. CDR3 length equals 11 residues. Between the trimmed V and J ends, which lost 5 bases and 8 bases, there was a span of 12 bases. CDR1 DFQATT and CDR2 SNEGSKA come from the germline V gene (reference sequence). CDR3 residues: CSAPRGRGYTF. The DNA for the CDR3 is TGCAGTGCTCCCCGAGGTAGGGGCTACACCTTC.

This clone was seen only once. The CDR3 bases are TGTGCCAGCACAGACACTAGCAATCAGCCCCAGCATTTT. Its protein is CASTDTSNQPQHF. The chain is built from TRBV2 and TRBJ1-5, with D uncertain. V gave up 7 bases and J gave up 0 bases, with 7 bases separating them. The CDR3 contains 13 residues. Per germline, CDR1 SNHLY and CDR2 FYNNEI.

This clone was detected only once. This chain links TRBV5-6 with TRBJ2-1, with D possibly being TRBD2 (6 bases). The V gene lost 4 bases and the J gene lost 4 bases, with 18 bases spanning the gap. Germline values: CDR1 SGHDT, CDR2 YYEEEE. The CDR3 totals 16 residues. In nucleotides, the CDR3 is TGTGCCAGCAGCGGAGGGGCGGAGAGTGCGTACAATGAGCAGTTCTTC. Protein sequence: CASSGGAESAYNEQFF.

The rearrangement joins TRBV28 to TRBJ1-2; TRBD1 might be the D (6 bases). In germline, CDR1 is MDHEN, CDR2 SYDVKM. The CDR3 has 13 amino acids. V dropped 5 bases and J dropped 8 bases, with 15 bases sitting between them. This CDR3 is CASSVQGTRGYTF. CDR3 in DNA: TGTGCCAGCAGTGTACAGGGTACCAGGGGCTACACCTTC.

The chain is built from TRBV28 and TRBJ2-7; 13 nucleotides agree with TRBD2. Trimming at V came to 5 bases and at J to 4 bases, leaving 8 bases not matched to a gene. Looked up from germline, CDR1 is MDHEN and CDR2 is SYDVKM. The CDR3 sequence is 16 residues long. The CDR3: CASSLLGLAGVYEQYF. As DNA, the CDR3 is TGTGCCAGCAGTCTTCTCGGACTAGCGGGAGTATACGAGCAGTACTTC.

Within the sample, this clone is medium-sized. The gene calls are TRBV19 and TRBJ2-7; TRBD2 aligns across 12 bases. V trimming: 5 bases; J trimming: 1 base; junction bases outside the gene matches: 6. CDR1 LNHDA and CDR2 SQIVND come from the germline V gene (reference sequence). The CDR3 sequence is 16 residues long. CDR3 sequence reads: CASSPRTSGISYEQYF. CDR3 DNA: TGTGCCAGTAGTCCTCGGACTAGCGGGATATCCTACGAGCAGTACTTC.

This clone was found once. DNA for the CDR3: TGTGCAAGTCGCTTACGGCGGGAAAGCACAGATACGCAGTATTTT. The encoded protein is CASRLRRESTDTQYF. The genes are TRBV12-2 and TRBJ2-3; TRBD2, the D gene given by the table, was not confirmed from the DNA. TRBV12-2 is a pseudogene. CDR3 size: 15 residues.

V is TRBV5-1 and J is TRBJ2-7; 7 nucleotides agree with TRBD1. Germline values: CDR1 SGHRS, CDR2 YFSETQ. Trimming at V came to 4 bases and at J to 2 bases, leaving 12 bases not matched to a gene. The CDR3 has 16 residues. The CDR3 DNA follows: TGCGCCAGCAGCCCACAACAACAGGGGCCTACCTACGAGCAGTACTTC. Protein product: CASSPQQQGPTYEQYF.

This clone was observed a few times. V and J are TRBV19 and TRBJ2-5, with 8 bases that match TRBD1. The CDR3 sequence is 14 residues long. J was trimmed by 2 bases and V by 9 bases; bases with no gene match: 8. Germline assignment: CDR1 LNHDA and CDR2 SQIVND (reference sequence). CDR3 loop: CASNRGTGQETQYF. CDR3 nucleotide sequence: TGTGCCAGCAACCGGGGGACAGGACAAGAGACCCAGTACTTC.

V is TRBV6-1 and J is TRBJ1-2, with D perhaps TRBD1 (6 bases). The V end was cut by 6 bases, the J end by 4 bases, with 18 bases between. This CDR3 is built from 15 residues. CDR1 MNHNS and CDR2 SASEGT come from the germline V gene. The CDR3 bases are TGTGCCAGCAGGGATCGACAGGATGGGGTCTATGGCTACACCTTC. Its translation: CASRDRQDGVYGYTF.

V and J are TRBV2 and TRBJ2-7, with D possibly matching TRBD2 (6 bases). The CDR3 runs to 15 residues. Trimming took 4 bases from V and 4 from J, leaving 17 bases between them. CDR1 and CDR2 from the germline V gene are SNHLY and FYNNEI. The CDR3 DNA reads TGTGCCAGCAGTGGACGCCGGAGGGCCAGGTACGAGCAGTACTTC. Residues: CASSGRRRARYEQYF.

The chain links TRBV4-1 to TRBJ1-2, with D possibly TRBD1 on 6 matching bases. The CDR3 sequence is 17 residues long. Germline loops: CDR1 MGHRA, CDR2 YSYEKL. V shed 6 bases and J shed 2 bases, with 22 bases lying between them. DNA for the CDR3: TGCGCCAGCAGGGCCGCCGCGAGGGCAGGGGCCAACTATGGCTACACCTTC. As protein: CASRAAARAGANYGYTF.

This clone appeared a single time. This chain connects TRBV28 to TRBJ1-2; no clear D. Germline V gives CDR1 MDHEN, CDR2 SYDVKM. This CDR3 is built from 12 residues. The chain's CDR3 is CGAESLNYGYTF. The CDR3 DNA follows: TGTGGAGCTGAGTCCCTTAACTATGGCTACACCTTC.

V usage is TRBV7-9 and J usage is TRBJ1-3, with TRBD1 as a possible D gene (6 bases). V was shortened by 4 bases and J by 0 bases, with 13 bases between the two germline ends. CDR1 SEHNR and CDR2 FQNEAQ come from the germline V gene (reference sequence). CDR3 size: 16 residues. The CDR3 bases are TGTGCCAGCAGCTATCCGACAGGTCTCTCTGGAAACACCATATATTTT. It specifies CASSYPTGLSGNTIYF. Based on the CDR3 plus reference TRBV7-9 and TRBJ1-3, the full variable domain is DTGVSQNPRHKITKRGQNVTFRCDPISEHNRLYWYRQTLGQGPEFLTYFQNEAQLEKSRLLSDRFSAERPKGSFSTLEIQRTEQGDSAMYLCASSYPTGLSGNTIYFGEGSWLTVV.

This rearrangement joins TRBV9 to TRBJ1-1; TRBD1 is a possible D gene (6 bases). CDR1 SGDLS and CDR2 YYNGEE come from the germline V gene. The ends were cut back, 3 bases at V and 0 bases at J, with 9 bases in the middle. The CDR3 extends over 14 amino acids. The CDR3 sequence: CASSAGDVNTEAFF. DNA of the CDR3: TGTGCCAGCAGCGCAGGGGACGTGAACACTGAAGCTTTCTTT.

V usage is TRBV19 and J usage is TRBJ2-1; tentative D call: TRBD2 (5 bases). Germline CDR1 LNHDA, CDR2 SQIVND (reference sequence). V dropped 6 bases and J dropped 5 bases, with 14 bases sitting between them. The CDR3 has 14 residues. The CDR3 nucleotides are TGTGCCAGTAGCCTAACGGGGAGAGACAATGAGCAGTTCTTC. Protein sequence: CASSLTGRDNEQFF.

This clone came up a few times. The CDR3 DNA reads as TGCAGCGTTGAGGCGGGCGACTCTGGGGCCAACGTCCTGACTTTC. It codes for CSVEAGDSGANVLTF. The chain joins TRBV29-1 to TRBJ2-6; D possibly corresponds to TRBD2 (5 bases). Germline loops: CDR1 SQVTM, CDR2 ANQGSEA. The germline V and J ends were trimmed by 3 bases and 0 bases, with 9 bases remaining between them. The CDR3 covers 15 residues.

The J gene is TRBJ2-7, the V gene TRBV7-2, with a possible D match to TRBD2 (6 bases). The CDR3 is 14 amino acids. Per the germline V gene, CDR1 is SGHTA and CDR2 is FQGNSA. V lost 6 bases to trimming and J lost 2 bases, with 14 bases between them. The CDR3 loop is CASREVAETYEQYF. CDR3 DNA: TGTGCCAGCAGGGAAGTAGCGGAAACCTACGAGCAGTACTTC.

The V and J genes are TRBV7-2 and TRBJ2-1; 11 nucleotides align to TRBD2. The junction had 5 bases not matched to a gene; V was cut back by 7 bases and J by 3 bases. The CDR3 has 15 residues. Germline V gives CDR1 SGHTA, CDR2 FQGNSA. The CDR3 DNA sequence: TGTGCCAGCACTCTACTAGCGGGAGTCTACAATGAGCAGTTCTTC. Protein sequence: CASTLLAGVYNEQFF.

The chain links TRBV5-1 to TRBJ2-1, with 11 positions matching TRBD2. Per germline, CDR1 SGHRS and CDR2 YFSETQ. This CDR3 comprises 18 residues. J was trimmed by 1 base and V by 4 bases; bases with no gene match: 10. DNA of the CDR3: TGCGCCAGCAGCCGACAACTACTAGCGGGAGAGTCCTACAATGAGCAGTTCTTC. It translates to CASSRQLLAGESYNEQFF.

The J gene is TRBJ2-3, the V gene TRBV9, with 9 bases matching TRBD2. The length of the CDR3 is 16 residues. V was pared by 3 bases and J by 0 bases, with 5 bases of the junction left unmatched. Germline CDR1 SGDLS, CDR2 YYNGEE. CDR3 amino acids: CASSGLGLASTDTQYF. The CDR3 DNA sequence: TGTGCCAGCAGCGGACTGGGACTAGCTAGCACAGATACGCAGTATTTT. Complete variable domain (other parts from reference TRBV9 and TRBJ2-3): DSGVTQTPKHLITATGQRVTLRCSPRSGDLSVYWYQQSLDQGLQFLIQYYNGEERAKGNILERFSAQQFPDLHSELNLSSLELGDSALYFCASSGLGLASTDTQYFGPGTRLTVL.

The count of this clone is one. The rearrangement joins TRBV21-1 to TRBJ1-5; the D call in the table, TRBD1, was not verified against the DNA. TRBV21-1 is tagged as a pseudogene. The CDR3 loop spans 15 amino acids. The CDR3 is CASSKAGGSNQPQHF. CDR3 bases: TGTGCCAGCAGCAAAGCAGGGGGCAGCAATCAGCCCCAGCATTTT.

The chain joins TRBV4-2 to TRBJ2-5; a weak D match, TRBD2 (6 bases). Judging by the DNA end, TRBJ2-7 fits better; the J call may be wrong. This CDR3 comprises 16 residues. CDR1 and CDR2 from the germline V gene are LGHNA and YNFKEQ. CDR3 in amino acids: CASSQAGYGGTYEQYF. Here the CDR3 DNA reads TGTGCCAGCAGCCAAGCTGGGTACGGGGGTACCTACGAGCAGTACTTC.

The V call is TRBV9, the J call TRBJ2-3, with TRBD1 as a possible D gene (6 bases). Germline CDR1 and CDR2: SGDLS and YYNGEE. This CDR3 comprises 15 residues. V was shortened by 1 base and J by 5 bases, with 14 bases between the two germline ends. CDR3 nucleotide sequence: TGTGCCAGCAGCGTACAGGGGTTAATTGAAGATACGCAGTATTTT. Amino acids: CASSVQGLIEDTQYF.

This clone was seen a single time. The rearrangement links TRBV5-5 to TRBJ2-7, with 7 bases matching TRBD1. From germline, CDR1 is SGHKS and CDR2 YYEKEE (reference sequence). With V trimmed by 0 bases and J by 1 base, 10 bases remained unmatched. The CDR3 loop spans 17 amino acids. This chain's CDR3 is CASSLASRRQGSYEQYF. Written as DNA, the CDR3 is TGTGCCAGCAGCTTGGCGTCAAGGCGACAGGGTTCCTACGAGCAGTACTTC.

Of note for this clone: Other DNA sequences in this sample translate to the same CDR3. The chain recombines TRBV7-9 with TRBJ2-3; the match to TRBD2 covers 13 bases. Germline V gives CDR1 SEHNR, CDR2 FQNEAQ (reference sequence). The CDR3 runs to 16 residues. J gave up 2 bases and V 5 bases, and 4 bases lay outside the gene matches. CDR3 nucleotide sequence: TGTGCCAGCAGCCTCACTAGCGGGAGGGCCACAGATACGCAGTATTTT. The encoded protein is CASSLTSGRATDTQYF.